This TCR beta chain emerged from a study of patients and donors after allogeneic stem cell transplantation. Trimming cost V 5 bases and J 2 bases; bases outside gene matches: 7. The germline V gene has CDR1 LNHDA and CDR2 SQIVND (reference sequence). The CDR3 is 16 residues long. TCRdb redid the calling of the RT-PCR reads with MiXCR, one entry per CDR3 protein. The data contain tens of thousands of distinct CDR3 sequences, 5% of them singletons. In its sample, this clonotype was seen many times. The receptor was derived from a human donor who was either an allogeneic HSCT recipient or a stem cell or donor lymphocyte infusion donor (not recorded which). It is not recorded whose cells these are; they may come from a transplant donor. The rearrangement joins TRBV19 to TRBJ2-1, with 9 bases identical to TRBD1. The specimen sequenced was blood, either unsorted or a sorted T cell fraction (not recorded which). The CDR3 nucleotides read TGTGCCAGTAGTGCCGCCGGGACAGGGACCTACAATGAGCAGTTCTTC. This encodes CASSAAGTGTYNEQFF. Drawing the rest from reference TRBV19 and TRBJ2-1, the complete variable domain is DGGITQSPKYLFRKEGQNVTLSCEQNLNHDAMYWYRQDPGQGLRLIYYSQIVNDFQKGDIAEGYSVSREKKESFPLTVTSAQKNPTAFYLCASSAAGTGTYNEQFFGPGTRLTVL.